Reported below is one T cell receptor beta chain. The data were obtained in a study of T cell responses to AZD1222 COVID-19 vaccine. Some clones are missing from TCRdb's copy, which holds only in-frame ones; the method was immunoSEQ multiplex PCR. This repertoire shows about 180,000 clones, about 91% found once; its top ten account for roughly 8%. V gave up 4 bases and J gave up 5 bases; unmatched junction bases: 10. From germline, CDR1 is LNHDA and CDR2 SQIVND (reference sequence). The CDR3 is made up of 15 amino acids. The V call is TRBV19, the J call TRBJ1-2, with 7 bases fitting TRBD1. The receptor was derived from an adult in good health. Source: peripheral blood, taken on day 0 of AZD1222 vaccination. The CDR3 loop reads CASSNTGAEIYGYTF. CDR3 DNA sequence: TGTGCCAGTAGTAATACAGGGGCGGAGATTTATGGCTACACCTTC.